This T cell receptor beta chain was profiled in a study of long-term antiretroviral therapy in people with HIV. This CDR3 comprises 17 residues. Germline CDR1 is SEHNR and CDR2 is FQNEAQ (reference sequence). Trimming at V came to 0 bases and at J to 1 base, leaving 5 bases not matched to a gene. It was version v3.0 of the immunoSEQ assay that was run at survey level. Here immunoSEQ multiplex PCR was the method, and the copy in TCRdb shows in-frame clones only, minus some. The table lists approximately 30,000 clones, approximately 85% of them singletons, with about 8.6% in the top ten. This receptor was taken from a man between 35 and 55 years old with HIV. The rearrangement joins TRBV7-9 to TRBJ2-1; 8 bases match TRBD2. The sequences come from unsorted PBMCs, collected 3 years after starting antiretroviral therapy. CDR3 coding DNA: TGTGCCAGCAGCTTAGCCCCAGCGGGAGTGTCCTACAATGAGCAGTTCTTC. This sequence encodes CASSLAPAGVSYNEQFF.